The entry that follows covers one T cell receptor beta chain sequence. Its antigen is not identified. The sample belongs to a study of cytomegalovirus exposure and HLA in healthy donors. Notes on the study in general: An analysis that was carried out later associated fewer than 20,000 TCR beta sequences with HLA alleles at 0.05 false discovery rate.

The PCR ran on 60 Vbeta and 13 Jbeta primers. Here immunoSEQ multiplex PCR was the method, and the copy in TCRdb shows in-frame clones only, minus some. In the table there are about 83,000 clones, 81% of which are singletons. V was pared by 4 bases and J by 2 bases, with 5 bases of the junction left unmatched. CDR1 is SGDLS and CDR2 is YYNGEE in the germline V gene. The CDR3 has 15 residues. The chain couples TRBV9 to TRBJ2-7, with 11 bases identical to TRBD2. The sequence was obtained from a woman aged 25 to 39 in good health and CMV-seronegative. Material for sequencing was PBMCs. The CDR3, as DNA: TGTGCCAGCAGCTCGGGACTAGCGGAGCCCTACGAGCAGTACTTC. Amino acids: CASSSGLAEPYEQYF.